This entry is about one TCR beta chain. Time point of the sample: patch test 1, 2 weeks after DPC sensitization. Treatment of the sample: therapeutic diphenylcyclopropenone sensitization with weekly scalp DPC. These data originate in a study of human T cells and chemical hapten exposure. The germline gives CDR1 SNHLY, CDR2 FYNNEI. The junction had 7 bases not matched to a gene; V was cut back by 9 bases and J by 2 bases. The CDR3 spans 15 residues. TCRdb reprocessed the RACE reads via MiXCR and lists one record per CDR3 protein. The sample comprises approximately 350,000 distinct CDR3 sequences, around 7% of which are singletons, and 7.5% to 8.5% rests with the top ten.

The receptor's source is a woman under 30 with alopecia areata. Some clones in this sample may be carry-over from other donors' samples. The material sequenced was whole blood, taken in connection with sensitization to the hapten diphenylcyclopropenone (DPC). The chain carries TRBV2 and TRBJ2-5; 12 nucleotides match TRBD2. DNA for the CDR3: TGTGCCAGTAAAGGACTAGCGGGGAGACAAGAGACCCAGTACTTC. Translation gives CASKGLAGRQETQYF.